Following are 25 T cell receptor beta chains from one sample sequenced in a study of blood T cell repertoires in COVID-19. Repertoires were generated with immunoSEQ multiplex PCR, while TCRdb's copy carries only in-frame clones and drops some. The repertoire holds about 90,000 clones, with about 85% as singletons. The sample consisted of peripheral blood. All receptors derive from a woman aged 65 to 85 with active or convalescent COVID-19.

This clone was seen a few times. This chain connects TRBV7-2 to TRBJ2-3; 7 bases match TRBD1. The trim removed 6 bases at V and 5 bases at J, leaving 8 bases unmatched. The V gene's germline CDR1 is SGHTA and CDR2 FQGNSA. The CDR3 length is 14 residues. The CDR3 spells CASSRQGRIDTQYF. The CDR3 DNA is TGTGCCAGCAGTAGACAGGGAAGAATAGATACGCAGTATTTT.

Only a few counts were recorded for this clone. This chain connects TRBV5-1 to TRBJ1-2; 8 nucleotides align to TRBD1. CDR3 length: 16 amino acids. Germline lookup yields CDR1 SGHRS and CDR2 YFSETQ. The V segment lost 1 base and the J segment 4 bases; nucleotides outside the gene matches: 9. The CDR3 DNA follows: TGCGCCAGCAGCTTGCAGGGGACAGGAGGATCCTATGGCTACACCTTC. Translation gives CASSLQGTGGSYGYTF.

The V and J genes are TRBV20-1 and TRBJ2-1; D is perhaps TRBD1 (5 bases). This CDR3 is 10 amino acids long. Deletions cut 6 bases from V and 7 bases from J, with 7 bases between. Germline V gene lookup returns CDR1 DFQATT and CDR2 SNEGSKA (reference sequence). The CDR3 spells CSAAGNEQFF. For the CDR3, the DNA is TGCAGTGCCGCAGGGAATGAGCAGTTCTTC.

The chain joins TRBV19 to TRBJ1-5; the D gene is possibly TRBD1 (5 bases). CDR1 is LNHDA, CDR2 SQIVND, per germline (reference sequence). Trimming took 4 bases from V and 5 from J, leaving 18 bases between them. This CDR3 has 16 residues. Here the CDR3 reads CASSRQPLGGDQPQHF. The CDR3 nucleotides are TGTGCCAGTAGTAGACAGCCCCTCGGTGGGGATCAGCCCCAGCATTTT.

V and J are TRBV10-1 and TRBJ2-6; a possible D gene is TRBD1 (6 bases). CDR3 length: 17 residues. V dropped 3 bases and J dropped 2 bases, with 14 bases sitting between them. In germline, CDR1 is WNHNN, CDR2 SYGVQD (reference sequence). CDR3 loop: CASSDPQGSAGANVLTF. In DNA form, the CDR3 reads TGCGCCAGCAGTGACCCCCAGGGGAGTGCTGGGGCCAACGTCCTGACTTTC.

This rearrangement joins TRBV5-1 to TRBJ1-2, with TRBD1 matching 8 bases. The CDR3 length is 15 residues. Germline CDR1 reads SGHRS; CDR2 reads YFSETQ. The trim removed 4 bases at V and 9 bases at J, leaving 14 bases unmatched. CDR3 DNA sequence: TGCGCCAGCAGCCCCGCCGGGACAGGTGTGAAGAGCTACACCTTC. Translated: CASSPAGTGVKSYTF.

The chain couples TRBV7-9 to TRBJ2-5; 10 bases are shared with TRBD1. Trimming removed 5 bases from V and 5 bases from J; junction bases left unmatched: 5. Germline loops: CDR1 SEHNR, CDR2 FQNEAQ (reference sequence). This CDR3 comprises 14 residues. The CDR3 coding sequence is TGTGCCAGCAGCCGTGACAGGGGGCTGGAGACCCAGTACTTC. Its translation is CASSRDRGLETQYF. Using reference TRBV7-9 and TRBJ2-5 for the parts outside the CDR3, the full variable domain is DTGVSQNPRHKITKRGQNVTFRCDPISEHNRLYWYRQTLGQGPEFLTYFQNEAQLEKSRLLSDRFSAERPKGSFSTLEIQRTEQGDSAMYLCASSRDRGLETQYFGPGTRLLVL.

V is TRBV5-8 and J is TRBJ1-2, with 7 bases that match TRBD1. V lost 4 bases, J lost 0 bases, and 6 bases stayed unmatched. Germline assignment: CDR1 SGHTS and CDR2 YDEGEE. CDR3 size: 15 residues. The DNA of the CDR3 is TGTGCCAGCAGCCCCACAGGGGCCACTAACTATGGCTACACCTTC. As protein: CASSPTGATNYGYTF.

This rearrangement joins TRBV18 to TRBJ2-1; TRBD1 is a possible D gene (7 bases). Trimming took 6 bases from V and 0 from J, leaving 15 bases between them. The CDR3 spans 16 residues. CDR1 is KGHSH, CDR2 LQKENI, per germline. CDR3 residues: CASSSGGPASYNEQFF. The CDR3 DNA reads as TGTGCCAGCTCCTCAGGGGGGCCGGCCTCCTACAATGAGCAGTTCTTC.

This clone has only one observation. The rearrangement links TRBV7-2 to TRBJ1-4; TRBD1 aligns across 10 bases. The ends lost 7 bases at V and 7 bases at J; junction bases unmatched: 3. Germline assignment: CDR1 SGHTA and CDR2 FQGNSA. The CDR3 has 13 residues. The CDR3 DNA is TGTGCCAGCAAGGACAGGGGGGGTGAAAAACTGTTTTTT. Translating it yields CASKDRGGEKLFF.

This chain uses TRBV6-2 or TRBV6-3 with TRBJ1-1; 7 nucleotides align to TRBD1. Germline V gene sequence: CDR1 MNHEY, CDR2 SVGEGT. The CDR3 runs 14 residues. V lost 1 base to trimming and J lost 4 bases; unmatched junction nucleotides: 3. CDR3 nucleotide sequence: TGTGCCAGCAGTTACTGGGCAGGGGGCACTGAAGCTTTCTTT. Its protein is CASSYWAGGTEAFF.

The chain has TRBV5-4 and TRBJ2-5, with TRBD2 identical over 8 bases. There are 17 residues in the CDR3. The germline V gene has CDR1 SGHNT and CDR2 YYREEE (reference sequence). The V and J ends lost 3 bases and 2 bases, in that order; junction bases with no gene match: 12. The CDR3 spells CASSSGKAGGEQETQYF. CDR3 DNA sequence: TGTGCCAGCAGCTCCGGGAAGGCGGGGGGTGAACAAGAGACCCAGTACTTC.

Here the CDR3 DNA reads TGCGCCAGCAGCCAAGTGGGACAGGGGGTCCGGGAGCTGTTTTTT. Translated: CASSQVGQGVRELFF. This chain uses TRBV4-3 with TRBJ2-2, with TRBD1 matching over 11 bases. Trimming took 1 base from V and 9 from J; bases not matched to a gene: 4. The germline gives CDR1 LGHNA, CDR2 YSLEER. CDR3 length equals 15 residues.

V gene TRBV9 combines with J gene TRBJ2-7; 9 nucleotides match TRBD1. CDR3 length equals 15 residues. Germline V lookup: CDR1 SGDLS, CDR2 YYNGEE. The ends lost 0 bases at V and 3 bases at J; junction bases unmatched: 4. CDR3 protein: CASSVATGGIYEQYF. CDR3 nucleotides: TGTGCCAGCAGCGTAGCTACAGGGGGCATCTACGAGCAGTACTTC.

This sequence joins TRBV28 and TRBJ2-7; 7 positions agree with TRBD1. This CDR3 comprises 16 residues. Per the germline V gene, CDR1 is MDHEN and CDR2 is SYDVKM. V was pared by 3 bases and J by 0 bases, with 8 bases of the junction left unmatched. In DNA, the CDR3 is TGTGCCAGCAGTTTCCCGCGTGGGACAGCCTCCTACGAGCAGTACTTC. It specifies CASSFPRGTASYEQYF.

The chain recombines TRBV4-1 with TRBJ1-2; the D gene is possibly TRBD1 (5 bases). CDR1 and CDR2 (germline): MGHRA, YSYEKL. V was shortened by 0 bases and J by 10 bases, with 18 bases between the two germline ends. The CDR3 length is 15 residues. CDR3 DNA sequence: TGCGCCAGCAGCCAAGACAGTCTGGGACCGGGGGTCTACACCTTC. Encoded protein: CASSQDSLGPGVYTF.

V is TRBV11-2 and J is TRBJ2-1; 10 bases fit TRBD2. The CDR3 is made up of 18 amino acids. Trimming removed 3 bases from V and 3 bases from J; junction bases left unmatched: 11. CDR1 and CDR2 (germline): SGHAT, FQNNGV. In DNA form, the CDR3 reads TGTGCCAGCAGCTTTCCTCCAGCGGGGGGGACGGTCTACAATGAGCAGTTCTTC. Encoded protein: CASSFPPAGGTVYNEQFF.

V gene TRBV7-2 combines with J gene TRBJ2-5; possibly TRBD1 for D (5 bases). The ends were cut back, 1 base at V and 5 bases at J, with 11 bases in the middle. This CDR3 has 14 amino acids. Germline loops: CDR1 SGHTA, CDR2 FQGNSA. The DNA for the CDR3 is TGTGCCAGCAGCTTAGACGCAGGGTACGAGACCCAGTACTTC. It encodes CASSLDAGYETQYF.

The chain carries TRBV15 and TRBJ1-4, with no clear D. Germline V lookup: CDR1 LNHNV, CDR2 YYDKDF (reference sequence). V lost 3 bases, J lost 5 bases, and 7 bases lay in between. The CDR3 consists of 13 residues. The CDR3: CATSRWRNEKLFF. The CDR3 DNA follows: TGTGCCACCAGCAGGTGGCGGAATGAAAAACTGTTTTTT.

The rearrangement joins TRBV27 to TRBJ2-3, with 10 nucleotides matching TRBD2. The CDR3 runs 16 residues. The junction had 9 bases not matched to a gene; V was cut back by 6 bases and J by 3 bases. Per germline, CDR1 MNHEY and CDR2 SMNVEV (reference sequence). The CDR3 DNA reads as TGTGCCAGCAGGGAAGCCAGCGGGGGGGGAACAGATACGCAGTATTTT. This encodes CASREASGGGTDTQYF.

The chain joins TRBV6-5 to TRBJ1-6, with D possibly TRBD1 on 5 matching bases. The CDR3 consists of 15 residues. Germline assignment: CDR1 MNHEY and CDR2 SVGAGI. V dropped 2 bases and J dropped 10 bases, with 15 bases sitting between them. The CDR3 reads CASSYSREGQSPLHF. The DNA for the CDR3 is TGTGCCAGCAGTTACAGTAGGGAAGGACAATCACCCCTCCACTTT.

This clone has just one count. The V call is TRBV6-5, the J call TRBJ1-1; possibly TRBD1 for D (5 bases). V was pared by 6 bases and J by 1 base, with 15 bases between. Looked up from germline, CDR1 is MNHEY and CDR2 is SVGAGI. This CDR3 region has 15 residues. The CDR3 DNA reads as TGTGCCAGCAGACATACGGGACTCGGGAACACTGAAGCTTTCTTT. Encoded protein: CASRHTGLGNTEAFF.

The genes are TRBV2 and TRBJ2-1, with D maybe TRBD2 (6 bases). Germline CDR1 reads SNHLY; CDR2 reads FYNNEI. V shed 2 bases and J shed 15 bases, with 14 bases lying between them. The CDR3 contains 12 residues. The CDR3 is CASSERSRGWFF. The CDR3 nucleotides read TGTGCCAGCAGTGAACGGTCTCGGGGGTGGTTCTTC.

The CDR3 protein is CASSFIQGARSPLHF. Written as DNA, the CDR3 is TGTGCCAGCAGCTTCATACAGGGGGCAAGGTCACCCCTCCACTTT. The chain recombines TRBV7-2 with TRBJ1-6; the match to TRBD1 covers 9 bases. Losses at the gene ends were 3 bases for V and 10 bases for J; bases not matched to a gene: 7. Germline CDR1 reads SGHTA; CDR2 reads FQGNSA. CDR3 length: 15 amino acids.

CDR3 DNA sequence: TGTGCCAGCAGCTCCCGACTAGCGGGGTACAATGAGCAGTTCTTC. Its translation: CASSSRLAGYNEQFF. This chain links TRBV11-2 with TRBJ2-1; 11 nucleotides agree with TRBD2. Germline values: CDR1 SGHAT, CDR2 FQNNGV. The CDR3 is 15 residues long. The ends lost 4 bases at V and 4 bases at J; junction bases unmatched: 3.